This T cell receptor beta chain was obtained from a study of a mutant IDH1 vaccine in newly diagnosed glioma. Study-wide context: A roughly 62% male, around 38% female split and a mean age of 40.4 years characterized treated patients. Beforehand, treatment had been radiotherapy, temozolomide, or both; the majority received both.

Stated time point: week 23, last vaccination. Each vaccine dose was 300 ug of mutant IDH1 20-mer peptide, with topical imiquimod. As concerns this clone: Its antigen is unknown.

Generated by immunoSEQ multiplex PCR, the TCRdb table keeps only in-frame clones and is missing some. Of tens of thousands of clones listed, 75% to 90% were seen once; the top ten hold more than 5%. Study-level results: Immune responses arising from the vaccine appeared in just under 95% of patients. Pseudoprogression appeared independent of alterations in top peripheral clonotypes.

Losses at the gene ends were 0 bases for V and 4 bases for J; bases not matched to a gene: 1. This CDR3 has 14 residues. Germline V gene sequence: CDR1 SGHRS, CDR2 YFSETQ. The source material was PBMCs, sampled from a glioma patient whose treatment included an IDH1 peptide vaccine. This clonotype was sampled from a man in his forties with glioma. This sequence joins TRBV5-1 and TRBJ2-3; 8 bases are a match to TRBD1. The DNA for the CDR3 is TGCGCCAGCAGCTTGGCACAGGGGGCAGATACGCAGTATTTT. The encoded protein is CASSLAQGADTQYF.